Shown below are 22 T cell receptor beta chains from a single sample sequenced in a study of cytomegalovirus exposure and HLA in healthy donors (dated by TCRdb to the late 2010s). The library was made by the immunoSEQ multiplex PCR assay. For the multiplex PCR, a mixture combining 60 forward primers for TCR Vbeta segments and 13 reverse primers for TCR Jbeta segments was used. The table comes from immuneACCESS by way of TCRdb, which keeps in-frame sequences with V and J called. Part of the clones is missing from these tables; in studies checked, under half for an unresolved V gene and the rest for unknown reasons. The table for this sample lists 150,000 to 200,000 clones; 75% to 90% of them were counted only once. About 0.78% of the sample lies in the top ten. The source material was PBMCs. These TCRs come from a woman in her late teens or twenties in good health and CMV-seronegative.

The CDR3, as DNA: TGTGCCAGCAGTTCCGGACAGGGCCGGAACTACGAGCAGTACTTC. Its protein product is CASSSGQGRNYEQYF. The rearrangement joins TRBV28 to TRBJ2-7, with 8 bases lining up with TRBD1. This CDR3 spans 15 amino acids. Trimming cost V 4 bases and J 3 bases; bases outside gene matches: 8. Germline V gene lookup returns CDR1 MDHEN and CDR2 SYDVKM.

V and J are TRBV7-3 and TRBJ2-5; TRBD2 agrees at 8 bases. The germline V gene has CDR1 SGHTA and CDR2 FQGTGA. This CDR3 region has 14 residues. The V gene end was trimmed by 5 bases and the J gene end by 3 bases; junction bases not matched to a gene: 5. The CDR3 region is CASSDPGLEETQYF. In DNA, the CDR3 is TGTGCCAGCAGCGACCCGGGACTAGAAGAGACCCAGTACTTC.

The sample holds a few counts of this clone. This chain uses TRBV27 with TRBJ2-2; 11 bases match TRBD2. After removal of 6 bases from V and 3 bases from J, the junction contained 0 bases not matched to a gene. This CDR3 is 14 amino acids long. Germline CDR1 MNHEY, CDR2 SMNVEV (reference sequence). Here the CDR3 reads CASRGLADTGELFF. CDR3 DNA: TGTGCCAGCAGGGGACTAGCGGACACCGGGGAGCTGTTTTTT.

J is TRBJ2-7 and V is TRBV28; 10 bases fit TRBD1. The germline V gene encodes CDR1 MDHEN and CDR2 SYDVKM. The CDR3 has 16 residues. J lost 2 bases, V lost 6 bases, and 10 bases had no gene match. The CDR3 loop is CASSSPSGQGAYEQYF. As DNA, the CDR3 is TGTGCCAGCAGCTCTCCTTCCGGACAGGGGGCCTACGAGCAGTACTTC.

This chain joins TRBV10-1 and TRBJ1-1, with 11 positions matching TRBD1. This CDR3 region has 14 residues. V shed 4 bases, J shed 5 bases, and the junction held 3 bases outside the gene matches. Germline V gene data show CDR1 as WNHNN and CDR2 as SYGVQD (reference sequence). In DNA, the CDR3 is TGCGCCAGCAGTGTGGACAGGGGGCCTACTGAAGCTTTCTTT. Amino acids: CASSVDRGPTEAFF.

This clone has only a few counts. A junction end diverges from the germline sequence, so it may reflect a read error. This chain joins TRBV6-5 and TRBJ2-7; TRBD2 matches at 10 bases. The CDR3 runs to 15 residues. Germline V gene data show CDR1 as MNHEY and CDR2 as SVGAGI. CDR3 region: CASSRTSGYSHEQYF. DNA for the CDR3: TGTGCCAGCAGTCGGACTAGCGGCTACTCCCACGAGCAGTACTTC.

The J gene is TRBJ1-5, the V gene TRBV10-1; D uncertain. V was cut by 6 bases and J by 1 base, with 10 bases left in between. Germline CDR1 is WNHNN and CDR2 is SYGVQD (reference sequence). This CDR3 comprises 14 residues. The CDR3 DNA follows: TGCGCCAGCAGCCGAGAGGGCAGCAATCAGCCCCAGCATTTT. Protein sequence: CASSREGSNQPQHF.

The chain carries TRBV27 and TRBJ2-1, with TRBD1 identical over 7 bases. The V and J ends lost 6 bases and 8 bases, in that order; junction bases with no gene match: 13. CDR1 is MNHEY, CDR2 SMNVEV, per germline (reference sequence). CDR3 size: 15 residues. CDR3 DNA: TGTGCCAGCAGCCCGGCCGGGACAGCTTGGGATGAGCAGTTCTTC. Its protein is CASSPAGTAWDEQFF.

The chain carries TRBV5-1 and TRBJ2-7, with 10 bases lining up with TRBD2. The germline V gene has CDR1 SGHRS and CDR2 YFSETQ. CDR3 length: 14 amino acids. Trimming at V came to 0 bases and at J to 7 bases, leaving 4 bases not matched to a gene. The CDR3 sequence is CASSLDSGGREQYF. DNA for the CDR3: TGCGCCAGCAGCTTGGATAGCGGGGGGCGGGAGCAGTACTTC.

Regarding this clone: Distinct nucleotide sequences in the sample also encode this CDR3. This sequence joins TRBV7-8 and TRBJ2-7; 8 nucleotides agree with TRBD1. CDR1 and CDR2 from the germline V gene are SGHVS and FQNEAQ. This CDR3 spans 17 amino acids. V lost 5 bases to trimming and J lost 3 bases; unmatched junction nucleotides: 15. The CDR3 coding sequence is TGTGCCAGCAGCGCCGGGACAGGCTTACCCTCCCTCTACGAGCAGTACTTC. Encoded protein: CASSAGTGLPSLYEQYF.

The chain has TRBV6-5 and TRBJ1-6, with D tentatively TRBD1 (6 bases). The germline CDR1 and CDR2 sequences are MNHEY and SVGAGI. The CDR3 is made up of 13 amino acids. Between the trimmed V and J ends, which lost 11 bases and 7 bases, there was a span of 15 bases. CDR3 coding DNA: TGTGCCGGCCAGGGGTTTAGGAATTCACCCCTCCACTTT. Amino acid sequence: CAGQGFRNSPLHF.

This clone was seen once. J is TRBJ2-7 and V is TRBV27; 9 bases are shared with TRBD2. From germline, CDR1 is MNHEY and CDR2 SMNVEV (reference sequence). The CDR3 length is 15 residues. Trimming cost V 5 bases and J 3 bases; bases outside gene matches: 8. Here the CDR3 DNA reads TGTGCCAGCAGTCCCTCAGCGGGGGGTTTCTACGAGCAGTACTTC. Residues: CASSPSAGGFYEQYF.

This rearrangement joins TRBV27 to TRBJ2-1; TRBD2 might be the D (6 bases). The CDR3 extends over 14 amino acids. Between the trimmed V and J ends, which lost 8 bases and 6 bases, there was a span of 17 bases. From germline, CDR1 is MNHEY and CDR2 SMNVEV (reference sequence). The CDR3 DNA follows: TGTGCCAGCGGGCCTGGGCTAGCGCTCAATGAGCAGTTCTTC. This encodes CASGPGLALNEQFF.

The CDR3 loop reads CASSIDLVADTQYF. CDR3 nucleotide sequence: TGTGCCAGTAGTATAGATCTGGTAGCAGATACGCAGTATTTT. The chain employs TRBV19 and TRBJ2-3; D gene unclear. Trimming took off 0 bases at V and 4 bases at J, with 8 bases between the two ends. Germline-derived CDR1 and CDR2 are LNHDA and SQIVND (reference sequence). The CDR3 has 14 amino acids.

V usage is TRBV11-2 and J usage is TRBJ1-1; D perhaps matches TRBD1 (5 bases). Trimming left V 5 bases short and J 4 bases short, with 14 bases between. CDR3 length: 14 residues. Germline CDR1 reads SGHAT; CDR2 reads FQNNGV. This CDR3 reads CASSPSGGVTEAFF. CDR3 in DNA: TGTGCCAGCAGCCCGAGTGGAGGGGTCACTGAAGCTTTCTTT.

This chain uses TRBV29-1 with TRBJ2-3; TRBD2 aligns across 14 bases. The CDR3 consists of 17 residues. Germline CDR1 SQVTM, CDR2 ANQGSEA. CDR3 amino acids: CAYRRLAGGPISDTQYF. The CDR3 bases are TGCGCGTACCGCCGACTAGCGGGAGGGCCAATTTCAGATACGCAGTATTTT.

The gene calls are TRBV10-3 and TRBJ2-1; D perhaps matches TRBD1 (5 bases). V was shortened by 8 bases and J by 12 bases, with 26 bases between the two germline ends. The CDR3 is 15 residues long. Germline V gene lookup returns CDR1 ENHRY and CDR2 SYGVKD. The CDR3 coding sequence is TGTGCCATCCGAGCTCTACAGGATACAAATGGTGGGCAGTTCTTC. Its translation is CAIRALQDTNGGQFF.

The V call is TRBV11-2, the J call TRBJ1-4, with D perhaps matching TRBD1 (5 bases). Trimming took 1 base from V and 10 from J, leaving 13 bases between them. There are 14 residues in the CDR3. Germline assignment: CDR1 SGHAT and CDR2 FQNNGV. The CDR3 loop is CASSLVGAEGKLFF. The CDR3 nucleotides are TGTGCCAGCAGCTTAGTAGGGGCGGAGGGAAAACTGTTTTTT.

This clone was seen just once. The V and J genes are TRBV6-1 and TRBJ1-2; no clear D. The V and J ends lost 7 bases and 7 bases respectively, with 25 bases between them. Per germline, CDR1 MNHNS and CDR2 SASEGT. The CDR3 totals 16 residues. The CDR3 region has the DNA TGTGCCAGCACTGAGTTTGGCGCACGACATGCCAGTGGCTACACCTTC. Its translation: CASTEFGARHASGYTF.

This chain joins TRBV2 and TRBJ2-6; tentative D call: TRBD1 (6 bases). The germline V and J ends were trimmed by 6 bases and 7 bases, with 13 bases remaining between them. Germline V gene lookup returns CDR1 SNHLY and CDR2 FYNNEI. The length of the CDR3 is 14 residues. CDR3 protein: CASRGTPRANVLTF. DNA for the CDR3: TGTGCCAGCAGGGGGACACCCAGAGCCAACGTCCTGACTTTC.

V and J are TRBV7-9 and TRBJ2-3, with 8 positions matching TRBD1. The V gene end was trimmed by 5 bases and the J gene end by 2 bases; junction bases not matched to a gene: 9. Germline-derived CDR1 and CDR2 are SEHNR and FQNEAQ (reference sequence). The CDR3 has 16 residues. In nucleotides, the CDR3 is TGTGCCAGCAGCAGGCAAACAGGGGGACCCACAGATACGCAGTATTTT. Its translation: CASSRQTGGPTDTQYF.

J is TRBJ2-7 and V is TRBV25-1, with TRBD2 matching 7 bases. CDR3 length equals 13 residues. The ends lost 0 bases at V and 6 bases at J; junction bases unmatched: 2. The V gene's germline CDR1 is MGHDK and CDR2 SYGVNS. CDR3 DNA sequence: TGTGCCAGCAGTGAATACATAGCGGGCGAGCAGTACTTC. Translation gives CASSEYIAGEQYF.